The entry below describes one TCR beta chain. The CDR3 covers 13 residues. Trimming shortened V by 2 bases and J by 4 bases, and 8 bases separated the two germline ends. CDR1 WNHNN and CDR2 SYGVQD come from the germline V gene (reference sequence). Method: immunoSEQ multiplex PCR; TCRdb's copy keeps in-frame clones and lacks some. The sample shows about 250,000 clones, approximately 82% of them seen only once. The sample comes from a study of blood T cell repertoires in COVID-19. The clonotype was recovered from a middle-aged man with active or convalescent COVID-19. The sequencing sample was made of peripheral blood. This chain connects TRBV10-1 to TRBJ1-2; D uncertain. As DNA, the CDR3 is TGCGCCAGCAGTGAGATACAGTTCTATGGCTACACCTTC. Amino acids: CASSEIQFYGYTF.